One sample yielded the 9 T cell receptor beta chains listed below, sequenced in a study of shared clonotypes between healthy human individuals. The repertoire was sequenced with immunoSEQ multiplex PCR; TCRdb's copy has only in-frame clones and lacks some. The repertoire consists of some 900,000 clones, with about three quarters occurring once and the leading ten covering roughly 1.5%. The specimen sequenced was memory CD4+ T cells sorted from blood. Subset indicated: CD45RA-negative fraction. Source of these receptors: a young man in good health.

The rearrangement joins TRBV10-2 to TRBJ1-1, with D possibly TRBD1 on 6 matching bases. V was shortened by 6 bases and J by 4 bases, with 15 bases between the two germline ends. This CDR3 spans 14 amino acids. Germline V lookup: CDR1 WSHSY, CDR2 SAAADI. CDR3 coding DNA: TGCGCCAGCAGATCACAGGGATTAGTCACTGAAGCTTTCTTT. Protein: CASRSQGLVTEAFF.

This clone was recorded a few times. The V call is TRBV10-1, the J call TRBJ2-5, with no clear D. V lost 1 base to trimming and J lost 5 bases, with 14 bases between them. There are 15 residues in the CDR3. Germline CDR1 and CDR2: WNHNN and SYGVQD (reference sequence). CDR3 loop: CASSELTRVMETQYF. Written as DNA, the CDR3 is TGCGCCAGCAGTGAGTTGACCCGGGTAATGGAGACCCAGTACTTC.

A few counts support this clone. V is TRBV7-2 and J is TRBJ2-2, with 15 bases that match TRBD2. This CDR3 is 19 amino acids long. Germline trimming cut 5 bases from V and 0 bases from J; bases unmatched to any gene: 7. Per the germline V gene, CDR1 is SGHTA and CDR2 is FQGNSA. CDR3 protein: CASSRRGLAGGPNTGELFF. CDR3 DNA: TGTGCCAGCAGCCGCCGGGGACTAGCGGGAGGCCCGAACACCGGGGAGCTGTTTTTT.

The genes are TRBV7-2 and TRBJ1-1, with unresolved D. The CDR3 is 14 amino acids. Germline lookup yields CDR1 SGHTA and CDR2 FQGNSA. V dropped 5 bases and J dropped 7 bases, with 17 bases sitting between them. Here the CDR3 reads CASSPTRGSLEAFF. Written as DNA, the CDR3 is TGTGCCAGCAGCCCCACCCGGGGAAGCCTTGAAGCTTTCTTT. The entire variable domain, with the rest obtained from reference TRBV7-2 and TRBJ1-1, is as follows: GAGVSQSPSNKVTEKGKDVELRCDPISGHTALYWYRQSLGQGLEFLIYFQGNSAPDKSGLPSDRFSAERTGGSVSTLTIQRTQQEDSAVYLCASSPTRGSLEAFFGQGTRLTVV.

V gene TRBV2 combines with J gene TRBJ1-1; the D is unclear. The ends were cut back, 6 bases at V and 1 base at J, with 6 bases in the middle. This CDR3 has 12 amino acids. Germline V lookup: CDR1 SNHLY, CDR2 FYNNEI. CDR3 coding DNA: TGTGCCAGCAGCAGCACGAACACTGAAGCTTTCTTT. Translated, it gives CASSSTNTEAFF.

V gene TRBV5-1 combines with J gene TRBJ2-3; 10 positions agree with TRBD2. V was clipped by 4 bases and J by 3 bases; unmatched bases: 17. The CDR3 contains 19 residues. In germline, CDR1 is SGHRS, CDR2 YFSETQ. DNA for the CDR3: TGCGCCAGCAGCGCGCCGAGGAGCGGGAGGGCCGGGGGGACAGATACGCAGTATTTT. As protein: CASSAPRSGRAGGTDTQYF.

The CDR3, as DNA: TGCGCCAGCAGTGAGATCACAGGAAACTATGGCTACACCTTC. Translating gives CASSEITGNYGYTF. The chain carries TRBV10-2 and TRBJ1-2; perhaps TRBD1 as D (5 bases). The V end lost 2 bases, the J end lost 2 bases, and 9 bases lay between the germline ends. The CDR3 has 14 residues. Germline CDR1 reads WSHSY; CDR2 reads SAAADI.

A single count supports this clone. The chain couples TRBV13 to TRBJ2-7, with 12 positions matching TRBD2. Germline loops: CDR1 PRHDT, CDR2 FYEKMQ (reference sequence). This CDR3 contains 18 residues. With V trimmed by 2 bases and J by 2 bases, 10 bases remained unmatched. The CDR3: CASSLRSSGGARTYEQYF. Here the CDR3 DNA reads TGTGCCAGCAGCTTAAGGTCTAGCGGGGGGGCGCGAACCTACGAGCAGTACTTC.

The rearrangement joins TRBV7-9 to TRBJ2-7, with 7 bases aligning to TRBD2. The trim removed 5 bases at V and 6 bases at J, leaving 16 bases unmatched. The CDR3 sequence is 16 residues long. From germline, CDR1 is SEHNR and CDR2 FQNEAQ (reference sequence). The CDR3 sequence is CASSPPARRPGGEQYF. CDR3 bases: TGTGCCAGCAGCCCCCCGGCCAGACGACCGGGGGGCGAGCAGTACTTC.